This is a list of T cell receptor beta chains from one sample in a study of T cells in Graves' hyperthyroidism and ophthalmopathy. TCRdb passed the multiplex PCR reads through MiXCR, listing each CDR3 protein once. The sample records around 340,000 distinct CDR3 sequences, over 20% being singletons. The material sequenced was blood. Source of these receptors: a woman aged 45-60 years with Graves' hyperthyroidism. CDR3s include the opening cysteine and the closing phenylalanine or tryptophan. D genes are given only for firm matches. Part of the rows lack a size; the others show once, few, many or a class for expanded clones.

>TRBV3-1|-|TRBD1|TRBJ1-2
TGTGCCAGCAGCCACCACAGGGGTTCCGCTAACTATGGCTACACCTTC
CASSHHRGSANYGYTF
>TRBV5-1|-|-|TRBJ1-3
TGCGCCAGCAGCTTGTCCCCGGGGGTGACTGGAAACACCATATATTTT
CASSLSPGVTGNTIYF
>TRBV20-1|-|-|TRBJ1-1
TGCAGTGCCTCATGGGGCGGCACTGAAGCTTTCTTT
CSASWGGTEAFF
>TRBV20-1|many|-|TRBJ1-2
TGCAGTGCTAGATATGGAGTTTATGGCTACACCTTC
CSARYGVYGYTF
>TRBV20-1|few|TRBD2|TRBJ2-2
TGCAGTGCCATGACTAGCGGGGGGGCCACCGGGGAGCTGTTTTTT
CSAMTSGGATGELFF
>TRBV10-3|-|-|TRBJ1-2
TGTGCCATCAGTGAGTCGGTAGACAGTCCCTATGGCTACACCTTC
CAISESVDSPYGYTF
>TRBV14|many|-|TRBJ2-5
TGTGCCAGCAGCCCAGGACAGAAAGAGACCCAGTACTTC
CASSPGQKETQYF
>TRBV15|many|-|TRBJ2-5
TGTGCCACCAGCAGAGTTAGCCAGCAAGAGACCCAGTACTTC
CATSRVSQQETQYF
>TRBV5-1|few|TRBD2|TRBJ2-7
TGCGCCAGCTCCGAGGGACTAGGGGACTACGAGCAGTACTTC
CASSEGLGDYEQYF
>TRBV6-5|many|-|TRBJ1-2
TGTGCCAGCAGTTACGCGGGCTATGGCTACACCTTC
CASSYAGYGYTF
>TRBV5-8|many|-|TRBJ2-5
TGTGCCAGCAGCTTGCGGTCGGACAGACTCCAAGAGACCCAGTACTTC
CASSLRSDRLQETQYF
>TRBV20-1|-|TRBD2|TRBJ2-5
TGCGGTGCTGAACCGGGACTAGTCACTCTATCGAGGGAGACCCAGTACTTC
CGAEPGLVTLSRETQYF
>TRBV29-1|few|TRBD1|TRBJ2-5
TGCAGCGTTGTTCGACAGGGGCAAACAGAGACCCAGTACTTC
CSVVRQGQTETQYF
>TRBV11-3|-|-|TRBJ2-5
TGTGCCAGCAACTCCGGAGCAACCCAAGAGACCCAGTACTTC
CASNSGATQETQYF
>TRBV12-3/TRBV12-4|many|TRBD1|TRBJ2-2
TGTGCCAGCAGGGGACAGGGGGCAATCGGGGAGCTGTTTTTT
CASRGQGAIGELFF